The 22 T cell receptor beta chains below were found in one sample sequenced in a study of shared clonotypes between healthy human individuals. Clones were sequenced by immunoSEQ multiplex PCR, and TCRdb holds only the in-frame ones, with some missing. The sample carries 2,500,000 or so clones, roughly 92% recorded once. The specimen was naive CD4+ T cells sorted from blood. Indicated subset: CD45RA+ positively selected. The source is a man between 18 and 29 years old in good health.

The chain carries TRBV7-2 and TRBJ1-5; 9 bases are a match to TRBD1. The J segment lost 7 bases and the V segment lost 4 bases, leaving 5 bases of the junction unmatched. CDR3 size: 14 residues. Germline V CDR1 and CDR2: SGHTA, FQGNSA. The CDR3 sequence is CASSSGTGKQPQHF. CDR3 in DNA: TGTGCCAGCAGCTCCGGGACAGGGAAGCAGCCCCAGCATTTT. Full variable domain (outside the CDR3, taken from reference TRBV7-2 and TRBJ1-5): GAGVSQSPSNKVTEKGKDVELRCDPISGHTALYWYRQSLGQGLEFLIYFQGNSAPDKSGLPSDRFSAERTGGSVSTLTIQRTQQEDSAVYLCASSSGTGKQPQHFGDGTRLSIL.

V gene TRBV5-1 combines with J gene TRBJ2-7, with 8 nucleotides matching TRBD2. V lost 0 bases and J lost 4; bases outside the gene matches: 3. Germline V gene data show CDR1 as SGHRS and CDR2 as YFSETQ. The CDR3 is made up of 14 amino acids. CDR3 sequence (DNA): TGCGCCAGCAGCTTGGGGACTAGCCTTTACGAGCAGTACTTC. It is translated as CASSLGTSLYEQYF.

Concerning this clone: Other nucleotide sequences in the sample specify the same CDR3. The rearrangement uses TRBV5-4 and TRBJ2-5, with 13 bases fitting TRBD2. CDR3 length equals 16 residues. Germline V gene data show CDR1 as SGHNT and CDR2 as YYREEE (reference sequence). The V and J ends lost 0 bases and 2 bases, in that order; junction bases with no gene match: 1. CDR3 residues: CASSLGLAGGQETQYF. The DNA for the CDR3 is TGTGCCAGCAGCTTGGGACTAGCGGGAGGACAAGAGACCCAGTACTTC.

This chain uses TRBV5-1 with TRBJ1-1; 10 bases are a match to TRBD1. After removal of 1 base from V and 0 bases from J, the junction contained 3 bases not matched to a gene. This CDR3 has 16 amino acids. The germline gives CDR1 SGHRS, CDR2 YFSETQ. CDR3 sequence (DNA): TGCGCCAGCAGCTTGTGGGGACAGGGGATGAACACTGAAGCTTTCTTT. This translates into CASSLWGQGMNTEAFF.

V gene TRBV30 combines with J gene TRBJ2-3, with 12 positions matching TRBD2. The CDR3 is made up of 17 amino acids. V was clipped by 5 bases and J by 1 base; unmatched bases: 10. Germline V gene data show CDR1 as GTSNPN and CDR2 as SVGIG (reference sequence). CDR3 sequence reads: CAWAYPRLAGGTDTQYF. DNA for the CDR3: TGTGCCTGGGCCTACCCGAGACTAGCGGGAGGCACAGATACGCAGTATTTT.

The chain links TRBV30 to TRBJ2-5, with D unresolved. Germline V gives CDR1 GTSNPN, CDR2 SVGIG (reference sequence). V shed 4 bases and J shed 2 bases, with 11 bases lying between them. The CDR3 sequence is 13 residues long. Here the CDR3 DNA reads TGTGCCTGGACGGAACTCAGGCAAGAGACCCAGTACTTC. Protein product: CAWTELRQETQYF.

This chain uses TRBV7-2 with TRBJ2-3, with D perhaps TRBD2 (6 bases). Per germline, CDR1 SGHTA and CDR2 FQGNSA. The length of the CDR3 is 15 residues. V lost 5 bases to trimming and J lost 5 bases, with 17 bases between them. The CDR3 DNA is TGTGCCAGCAGCGGGCAGACTAGTCGAGGAGATACGCAGTATTTT. It is translated as CASSGQTSRGDTQYF.

This clone has only one observation. The chain has TRBV6-6 and TRBJ1-1; 7 bases agree with TRBD1. The CDR3 is made up of 13 amino acids. Per the germline V gene, CDR1 is MNHNY and CDR2 is SVGAGI (reference sequence). The trim removed 8 bases at V and 1 base at J, leaving 4 bases unmatched. This CDR3 is CASCRDRNTEAFF. Written as DNA, the CDR3 is TGTGCCAGCTGCCGGGACAGGAACACTGAAGCTTTCTTT.

J is TRBJ1-3 and V is TRBV27; D is undetermined. Trimming stripped 2 bases from V and 2 bases from J, with 4 bases between. CDR3 length equals 13 residues. From germline, CDR1 is MNHEY and CDR2 SMNVEV (reference sequence). The DNA for the CDR3 is TGTGCCAGCAGTTTACGGACTGGAAACACCATATATTTT. Its protein product is CASSLRTGNTIYF.

The chain employs TRBV27 and TRBJ2-5; 7 nucleotides match TRBD2. Per germline, CDR1 MNHEY and CDR2 SMNVEV (reference sequence). V lost 4 bases, J lost 5 bases, and 10 bases stayed unmatched. This CDR3 is built from 15 residues. The CDR3 reads CASSSWGGAGETQYF. Written as DNA, the CDR3 is TGTGCCAGCAGTTCTTGGGGGGGAGCTGGGGAGACCCAGTACTTC.

The CDR3 region is CAWLPENPNYEQYF. In DNA, the CDR3 is TGTGCCTGGCTCCCCGAGAATCCGAATTACGAGCAGTACTTC. This chain joins TRBV30 and TRBJ2-7, with D uncertain. CDR3 length: 14 residues. Trimming shortened V by 5 bases and J by 4 bases, and 18 bases separated the two germline ends. Looked up from germline, CDR1 is GTSNPN and CDR2 is SVGIG (reference sequence).

The chain recombines TRBV13 with TRBJ2-7; TRBD1 matches 9 bases. CDR3 length: 16 amino acids. In germline, CDR1 is PRHDT, CDR2 FYEKMQ (reference sequence). The V and J ends lost 6 bases and 0 bases, in that order; junction bases with no gene match: 9. Written as DNA, the CDR3 is TGTGCCAGCAGTCTATCTCGACAGGGGGGCTCCTACGAGCAGTACTTC. Translated, it gives CASSLSRQGGSYEQYF.

V and J are TRBV7-9 and TRBJ2-7; 9 bases line up with TRBD1. The CDR3 runs to 15 residues. Germline CDR1 and CDR2: SEHNR and FQNEAQ (reference sequence). V gave up 2 bases and J gave up 5 bases; unmatched junction bases: 7. CDR3 sequence (DNA): TGTGCCAGCAGCTTAAGTACAGGGGGCCCCGACGAGCAGTACTTC. It codes for CASSLSTGGPDEQYF.

This clone showed up just a few times. This sequence joins TRBV29-1 and TRBJ1-1; TRBD1 agrees at 9 bases. This CDR3 is 13 amino acids long. The trim removed 4 bases at V and 4 bases at J, leaving 4 bases unmatched. The germline CDR1 and CDR2 sequences are SQVTM and ANQGSEA. The CDR3 DNA sequence: TGCAGCGTTGGGACAGGGGTGAGCACTGAAGCTTTCTTT. Its translation is CSVGTGVSTEAFF. The whole variable domain, remainder taken from reference TRBV29-1 and TRBJ1-1, is SAVISQKPSRDICQRGTSLTIQCQVDSQVTMMFWYRQQPGQSLTLIATANQGSEATYESGFVIDKFPISRPNLTFSTLTVSNMSPEDSSIYLCSVGTGVSTEAFFGQGTRLTVV.

The rearrangement links TRBV29-1 to TRBJ2-6; D is unresolved. The CDR3 length is 12 residues. Trimming pared 7 bases from V and 2 bases from J, leaving 6 bases between. CDR1 is SQVTM and CDR2 is ANQGSEA in the germline V gene. Here the CDR3 DNA reads TGCAGCGGTAGCACTGGGGCCAACGTCCTGACTTTC. This sequence encodes CSGSTGANVLTF.

Details on this clone: The same CDR3 also results from other DNA sequences found in this sample. This rearrangement joins TRBV5-1 to TRBJ2-5, with a possible D match to TRBD2 (6 bases). Deletions cut 0 bases from V and 2 bases from J, with 11 bases between. This CDR3 has 15 amino acids. CDR1 is SGHRS and CDR2 is YFSETQ in the germline V gene. CDR3 DNA: TGCGCCAGCAGCTTGGGCGTTGGAGGGCAAGAGACCCAGTACTTC. Its protein product is CASSLGVGGQETQYF.

J is TRBJ2-1 and V is TRBV7-2, with 11 bases lining up with TRBD1. The CDR3 covers 15 residues. Germline CDR1 is SGHTA and CDR2 is FQGNSA. With 5 bases clipped from V and 7 bases from J, the junction kept 7 bases outside the gene matches. The CDR3 sequence is CASSITGTGGNEQFF. The CDR3 coding sequence is TGTGCCAGCAGCATAACCGGGACAGGGGGAAATGAGCAGTTCTTC.

The J gene is TRBJ2-5, the V gene TRBV30; tentatively, D is TRBD2 (5 bases). V lost 7 bases and J 4 bases, leaving 16 bases between the germline ends. Germline CDR1 GTSNPN, CDR2 SVGIG (reference sequence). The CDR3 covers 13 residues. CDR3 DNA: TGTGCCTTCGGGCGGGTGCGCGGAGAGACCCAGTACTTC. This codes for CAFGRVRGETQYF.

This chain joins TRBV30 and TRBJ1-2; D may be TRBD1 (6 bases). This CDR3 is built from 13 residues. In germline, CDR1 is GTSNPN, CDR2 SVGIG (reference sequence). V was clipped by 0 bases and J by 4 bases, with 9 bases between them. CDR3 DNA: TGTGCCTGGAGTGTACGGGGGGCCTATGGCTACACCTTC. This gives the protein CAWSVRGAYGYTF.

This clone has a single count. J is TRBJ1-3 and V is TRBV6-5; D is ambiguous. Trimming cost V 2 bases and J 0 bases, with 8 bases left between them. The germline gives CDR1 MNHEY, CDR2 SVGAGI. The CDR3 covers 15 residues. CDR3 nucleotides: TGTGCCAGCAGTTACCGGCAGAGCTCTGGAAACACCATATATTTT. Translation: CASSYRQSSGNTIYF.

The CDR3 coding sequence is TGCGCCAGCAGCCAAGATCTTGAAGGGACCCTTTGGGTTTTCCCCGGGGAGCTGTTTTTT. Translated, it gives CASSQDLEGTLWVFPGELFF. The chain has TRBV4-3 and TRBJ2-2; D tentatively reads TRBD1 or TRBD2 (5 bases each). The CDR3 extends over 20 amino acids. CDR1 LGHNA and CDR2 YSLEER come from the germline V gene. V dropped 0 bases and J dropped 6 bases, with 26 bases sitting between them.

This rearrangement joins TRBV18 to TRBJ2-3; D is ambiguous. CDR1 KGHSH and CDR2 LQKENI come from the germline V gene. The CDR3 spans 10 residues. V lost 5 bases and J 5 bases, leaving 2 bases between the germline ends. CDR3 amino acids: CASSEDTQYF. The CDR3, as DNA: TGTGCCAGCTCAGAAGATACGCAGTATTTT.